This T cell receptor (beta chain) was sequenced for a study of human T cells and chemical hapten exposure. Study details: Variation in per-sample TCR yields came mainly from small pooled library volume differences. General study findings and limits: After DPC sensitization, TCRs above 1 in 1000 frequency showed no change.

Unfractionated whole blood was the source from which total RNA was extracted. Only a few counts were recorded for this clonotype. Its antigen is still unknown. This CDR3 has 13 amino acids. V lost 5 bases, J lost 15 bases, and 20 bases lay in between. Library construction involved attaching unique molecular identifiers to individual cDNA molecules, which allowed quantitative, reproducible TCR counting. Original processing methods: Samples held a median of around 92,000 TCRs, range 23,224–690,600. TCRdb re-called the 5' RACE reads with MiXCR, one entry per CDR3 protein. The V and J calls follow TCRdb's processing rather than the paper's. The table has some 150,000 distinct CDR3 sequences, over 3.5% seen once.

The receptor was derived from a female donor in good health. The chain couples TRBV12-3 or TRBV12-4 to TRBJ2-1; TRBD1 might be the D (5 bases). The CDR3 sequence is CASSPLLGLRGFF. Here the CDR3 DNA reads TGTGCCAGCAGTCCTCTCTTGGGGCTCCGAGGGTTCTTC.